This T cell receptor beta chain originates from a study of human T cells and chemical hapten exposure. This clonotype was seen many times. This sample's time point: patch test 1, 2 weeks after DPC sensitization. Treatment specified: therapeutic diphenylcyclopropenone sensitization with weekly scalp DPC. Participating donors were patients with alopecia, aged 18 to 70 years, considered appropriate candidates for DPC. One entry per CDR3 protein, called by TCRdb with MiXCR from the RACE reads. Here the sample spans 380,000 or so distinct CDR3 sequences, approximately 4.4% being singletons. CDR3 length equals 15 residues. The V and J ends lost 0 bases and 4 bases respectively, with 10 bases between them. Germline-derived CDR1 and CDR2 are LGHNT and FRNRAP.

The sequenced sample was whole blood, obtained in connection with sensitization to the hapten diphenylcyclopropenone (DPC). The V gene is TRBV12-5, the J gene TRBJ1-5; D gene uncertain. The receptor was isolated from a woman between 50 and 59 years old with alopecia areata. Some clones in this sample may be carry-over from other donors' samples. CDR3 sequence (DNA): TGTGCTAGTGGTTTGGTAGGGAGCGGGAATCAGCCCCAGCATTTT. Translating gives CASGLVGSGNQPQHF.